This entry features one T cell receptor beta chain sequence. Primers included in the PCR were 60 Vbeta and 13 Jbeta primers. This table comes from immunoSEQ multiplex PCR, and its TCRdb copy is limited to in-frame clones, with some not included. The sample has about 93,000 clones, less than 80% seen once. This record comes from a study of cytomegalovirus exposure and HLA in healthy donors. About the study: Earlier work reported 100 million or so unique TCR beta sequences from about 180 million T cells.

This CDR3 contains 16 residues. The TCR originated in a woman between 40 and 50 years old in good health and CMV-seronegative. The sequenced sample was PBMCs. The chain carries TRBV12-2 and TRBJ2-1; the D call in the table, TRBD2, was not verified against the DNA. TRBV12-2 has pseudogene status. CDR3 loop: CASRLHRGRCDNEQFF. The CDR3 DNA is TGTGCAAGTCGCTTACATCGCGGGAGGTGTGACAATGAGCAGTTCTTC.